This T cell receptor beta chain was sequenced for a study of molecular identifiers for immune sequencing clone quantification. About the study: RNA from 20,000 or 100,000 naive CD8 cells was split five ways in replicates, with four sequenced.

This clonotype was counted many times. Its antigen is undetermined. Broader study findings: In CMV-specific effectors, clones above 20 copies held over 98% of molecules; naive, under 1%.

TCRdb independently ran MiXCR on the PCR reads; one entry per CDR3 protein. The sample carries 400,000 to 600,000 distinct CDR3 sequences, about 21% recorded once. Deletions cut 1 base from V and 5 bases from J, with 7 bases between. This CDR3 has 13 amino acids. Germline V gene lookup returns CDR1 MNHEY and CDR2 SMNVEV (reference sequence). The sequence derives from a human donor in good health. Some libraries in this study had Jurkat cell RNA spiked in. The source material was naive CD8+ T cells from blood, with Jurkat cell RNA spiked in. Subset indicated: FACS-sorted CD8+CD4-CCR7+CD45RA+ naive T cells. The chain is built from TRBV27 and TRBJ2-3, with D uncertain. This chain's CDR3 is CASSLWLGDTQYF. The CDR3 coding sequence is TGTGCCAGCAGTTTATGGTTAGGAGATACGCAGTATTTT.